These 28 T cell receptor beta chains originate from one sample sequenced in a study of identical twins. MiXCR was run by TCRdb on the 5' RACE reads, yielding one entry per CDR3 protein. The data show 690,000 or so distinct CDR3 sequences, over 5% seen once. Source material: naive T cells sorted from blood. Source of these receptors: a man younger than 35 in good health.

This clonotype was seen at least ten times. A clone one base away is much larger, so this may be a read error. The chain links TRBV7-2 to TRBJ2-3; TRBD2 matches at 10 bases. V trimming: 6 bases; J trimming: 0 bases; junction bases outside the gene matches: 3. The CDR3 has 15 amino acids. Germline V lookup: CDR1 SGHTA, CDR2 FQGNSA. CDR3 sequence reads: CASSVAGGSTDTQYF. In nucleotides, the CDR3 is TGTGCCAGCAGTGTAGCGGGAGGCAGCACAGATACGCAGTATTTT.

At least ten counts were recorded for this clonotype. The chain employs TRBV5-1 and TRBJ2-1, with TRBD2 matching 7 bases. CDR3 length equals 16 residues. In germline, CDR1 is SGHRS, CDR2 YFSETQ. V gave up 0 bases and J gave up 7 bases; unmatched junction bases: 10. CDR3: CASSLDGGRAVNEQFF. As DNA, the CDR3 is TGCGCCAGCAGCTTGGATGGGGGGAGGGCCGTTAATGAGCAGTTCTTC.

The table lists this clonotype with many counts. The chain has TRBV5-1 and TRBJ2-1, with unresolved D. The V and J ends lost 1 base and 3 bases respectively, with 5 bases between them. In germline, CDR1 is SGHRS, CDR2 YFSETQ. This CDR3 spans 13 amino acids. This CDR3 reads CASSLTLYNEQFF. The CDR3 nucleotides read TGCGCCAGCAGCTTGACTCTCTACAATGAGCAGTTCTTC.

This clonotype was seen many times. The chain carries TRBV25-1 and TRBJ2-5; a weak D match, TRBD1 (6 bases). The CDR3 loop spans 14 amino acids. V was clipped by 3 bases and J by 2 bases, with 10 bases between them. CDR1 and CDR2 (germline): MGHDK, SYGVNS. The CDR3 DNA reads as TGTGCCAGCAGTGATCGGACAGTACAAGAGACCCAGTACTTC. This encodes CASSDRTVQETQYF.

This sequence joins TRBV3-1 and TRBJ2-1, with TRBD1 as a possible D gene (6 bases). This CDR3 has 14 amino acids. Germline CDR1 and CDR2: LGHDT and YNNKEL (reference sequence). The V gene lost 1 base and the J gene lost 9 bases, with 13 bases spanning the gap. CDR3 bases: TGTGCCAGCAGCCAAGGGGCTCAAGGGGGTGAGCAGTTCTTC. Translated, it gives CASSQGAQGGEQFF.

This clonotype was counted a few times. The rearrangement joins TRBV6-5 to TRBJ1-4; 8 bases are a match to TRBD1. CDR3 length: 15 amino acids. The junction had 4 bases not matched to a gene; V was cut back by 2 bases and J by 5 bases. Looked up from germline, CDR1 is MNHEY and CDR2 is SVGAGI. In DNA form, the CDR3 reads TGTGCCAGCAGTTACGCAGGGGGCGCAAATGAAAAACTGTTTTTT. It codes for CASSYAGGANEKLFF.

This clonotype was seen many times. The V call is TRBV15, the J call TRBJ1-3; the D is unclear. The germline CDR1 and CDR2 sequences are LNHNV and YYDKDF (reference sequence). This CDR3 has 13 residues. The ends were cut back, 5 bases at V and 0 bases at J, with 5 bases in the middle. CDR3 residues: CATSRVSGNTIYF. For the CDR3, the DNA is TGTGCCACCAGCCGCGTCTCTGGAAACACCATATATTTT. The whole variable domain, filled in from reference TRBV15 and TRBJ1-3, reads DAMVIQNPRYQVTQFGKPVTLSCSQTLNHNVMYWYQQKSSQAPKLLFHYYDKDFNNEADTPDNFQSRRPNTSFCFLDIRSPGLGDTAMYLCATSRVSGNTIYFGEGSWLTVV.

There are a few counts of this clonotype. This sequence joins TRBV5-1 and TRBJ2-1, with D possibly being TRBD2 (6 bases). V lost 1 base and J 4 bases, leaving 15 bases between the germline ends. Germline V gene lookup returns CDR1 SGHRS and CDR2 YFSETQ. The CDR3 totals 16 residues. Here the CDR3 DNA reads TGCGCCAGCAGCTTGATCGGGACTCCCGGGTACAATGAGCAGTTCTTC. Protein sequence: CASSLIGTPGYNEQFF.

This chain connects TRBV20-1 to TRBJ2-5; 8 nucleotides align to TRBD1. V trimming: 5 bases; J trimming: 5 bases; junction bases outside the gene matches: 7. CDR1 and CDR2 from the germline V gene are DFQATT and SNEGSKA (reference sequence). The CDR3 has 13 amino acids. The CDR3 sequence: CSAPRGDRETQYF. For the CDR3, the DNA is TGCAGTGCTCCGAGGGGGGACAGGGAGACCCAGTACTTC.

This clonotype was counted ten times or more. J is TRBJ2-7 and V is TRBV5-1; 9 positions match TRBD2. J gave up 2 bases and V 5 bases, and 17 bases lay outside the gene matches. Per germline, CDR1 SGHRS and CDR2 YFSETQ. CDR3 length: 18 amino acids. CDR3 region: CASSTRGSGSSVAYEQYF. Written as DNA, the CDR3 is TGCGCCAGCAGTACGAGGGGTAGCGGGAGTTCGGTCGCCTACGAGCAGTACTTC.

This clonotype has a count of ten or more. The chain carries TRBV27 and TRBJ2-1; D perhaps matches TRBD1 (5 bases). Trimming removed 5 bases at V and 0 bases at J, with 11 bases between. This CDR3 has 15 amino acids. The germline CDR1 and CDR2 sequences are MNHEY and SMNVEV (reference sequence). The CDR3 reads CASSPWQGSYNEQFF. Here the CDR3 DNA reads TGTGCCAGCAGTCCATGGCAGGGCTCCTACAATGAGCAGTTCTTC.

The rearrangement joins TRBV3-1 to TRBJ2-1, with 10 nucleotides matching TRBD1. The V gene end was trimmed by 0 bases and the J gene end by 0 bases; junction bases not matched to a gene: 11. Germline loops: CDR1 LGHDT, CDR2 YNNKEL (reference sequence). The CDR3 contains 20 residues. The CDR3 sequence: CASSQDRRDRGPYSYNEQFF. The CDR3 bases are TGTGCCAGCAGCCAAGATCGACGGGACAGGGGACCTTACTCCTACAATGAGCAGTTCTTC.

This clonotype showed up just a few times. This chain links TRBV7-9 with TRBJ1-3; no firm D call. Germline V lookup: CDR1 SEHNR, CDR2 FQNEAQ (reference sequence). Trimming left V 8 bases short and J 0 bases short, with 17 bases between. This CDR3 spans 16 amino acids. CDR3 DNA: TGTGCCAGCTCCTGGGAGACCTGGCTCTCTGGAAACACCATATATTTT. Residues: CASSWETWLSGNTIYF.

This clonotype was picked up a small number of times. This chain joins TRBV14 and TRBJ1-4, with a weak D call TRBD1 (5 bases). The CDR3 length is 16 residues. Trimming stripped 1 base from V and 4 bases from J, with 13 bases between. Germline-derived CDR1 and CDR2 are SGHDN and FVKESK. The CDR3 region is CASSQGGAGINEKLFF. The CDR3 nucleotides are TGTGCCAGCAGCCAAGGAGGTGCAGGGATTAATGAAAAACTGTTTTTT.

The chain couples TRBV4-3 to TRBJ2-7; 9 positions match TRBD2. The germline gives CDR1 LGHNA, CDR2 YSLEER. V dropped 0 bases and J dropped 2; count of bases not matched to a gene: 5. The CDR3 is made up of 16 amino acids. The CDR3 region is CASSQDLAGTPYEQYF. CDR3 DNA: TGCGCCAGCAGCCAAGATCTAGCGGGAACGCCCTACGAGCAGTACTTC.

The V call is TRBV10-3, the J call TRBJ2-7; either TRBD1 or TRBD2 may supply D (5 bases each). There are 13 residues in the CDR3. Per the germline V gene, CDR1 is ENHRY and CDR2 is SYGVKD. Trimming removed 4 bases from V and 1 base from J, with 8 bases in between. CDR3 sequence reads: CAISAGPSYEQYV. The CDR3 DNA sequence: TGTGCCATCAGTGCGGGGCCTTCCTACGAGCAGTACGTC.

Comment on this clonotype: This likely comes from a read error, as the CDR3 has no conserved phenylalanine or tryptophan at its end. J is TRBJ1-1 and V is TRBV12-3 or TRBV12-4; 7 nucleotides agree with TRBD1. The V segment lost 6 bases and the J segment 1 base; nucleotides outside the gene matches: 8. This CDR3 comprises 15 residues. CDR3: CASSNRGMTNTEAFL. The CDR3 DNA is TGTGCCAGCAGCAACAGGGGAATGACGAACACTGAAGCTTTCCTT.

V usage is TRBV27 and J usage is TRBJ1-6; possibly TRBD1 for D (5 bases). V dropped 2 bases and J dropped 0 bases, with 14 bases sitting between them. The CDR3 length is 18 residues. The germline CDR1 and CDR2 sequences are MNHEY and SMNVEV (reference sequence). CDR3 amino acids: CASSLRFAGSSYNSPLHF. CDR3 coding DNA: TGTGCCAGCAGTTTAAGATTCGCAGGGAGCTCCTATAATTCACCCCTCCACTTT.

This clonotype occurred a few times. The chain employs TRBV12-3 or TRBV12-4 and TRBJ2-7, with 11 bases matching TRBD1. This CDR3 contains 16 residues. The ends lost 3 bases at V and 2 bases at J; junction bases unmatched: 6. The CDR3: CASSFSPGQGAYEQYF. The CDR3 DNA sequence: TGTGCCAGCAGTTTCTCGCCGGGACAGGGGGCCTACGAGCAGTACTTC.

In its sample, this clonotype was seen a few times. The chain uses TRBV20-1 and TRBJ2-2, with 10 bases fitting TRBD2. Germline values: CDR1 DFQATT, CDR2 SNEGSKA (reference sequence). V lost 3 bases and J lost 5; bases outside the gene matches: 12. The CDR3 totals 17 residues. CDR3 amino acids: CSARKADTSGITGELFF. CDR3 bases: TGCAGTGCTAGGAAGGCAGATACTAGCGGGATTACCGGGGAGCTGTTTTTT.

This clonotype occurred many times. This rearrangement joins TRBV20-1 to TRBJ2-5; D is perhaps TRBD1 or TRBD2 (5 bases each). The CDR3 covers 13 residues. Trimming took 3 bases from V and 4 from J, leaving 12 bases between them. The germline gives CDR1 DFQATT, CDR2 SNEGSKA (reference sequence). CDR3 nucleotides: TGCAGTGCTAGCGGGACCTTAAGAGAGACCCAGTACTTC. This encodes CSASGTLRETQYF.

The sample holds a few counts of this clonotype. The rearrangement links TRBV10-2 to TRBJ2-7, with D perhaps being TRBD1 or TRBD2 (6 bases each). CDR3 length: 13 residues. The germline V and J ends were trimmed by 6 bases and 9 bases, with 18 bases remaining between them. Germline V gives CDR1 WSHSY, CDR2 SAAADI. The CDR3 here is CASRGDMKGGQYV. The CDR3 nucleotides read TGCGCCAGCAGGGGGGACATGAAGGGAGGGCAGTACGTC.

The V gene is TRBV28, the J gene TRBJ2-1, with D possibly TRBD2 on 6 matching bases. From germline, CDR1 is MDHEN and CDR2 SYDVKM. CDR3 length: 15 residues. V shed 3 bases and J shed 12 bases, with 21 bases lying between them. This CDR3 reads CASSLLIARGTVQFF. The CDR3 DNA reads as TGTGCCAGCAGTTTGCTGATTGCGCGAGGGACTGTGCAGTTCTTC. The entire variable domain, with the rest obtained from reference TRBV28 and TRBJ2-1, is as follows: DVKVTQSSRYLVKRTGEKVFLECVQDMDHENMFWYRQDPGLGLRLIYFSYDVKMKEKGDIPEGYSVSREKKERFSLILESASTNQTSMYLCASSLLIARGTVQFFGPGTRLTVL.

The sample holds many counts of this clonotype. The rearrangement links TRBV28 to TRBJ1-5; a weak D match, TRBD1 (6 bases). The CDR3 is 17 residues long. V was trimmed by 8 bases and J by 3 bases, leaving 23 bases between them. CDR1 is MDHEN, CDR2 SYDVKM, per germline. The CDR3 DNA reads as TGTGCCAGCCACTCCTTCCCATCGGACAGCTTCAATCAGCCCCAGCATTTT. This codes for CASHSFPSDSFNQPQHF. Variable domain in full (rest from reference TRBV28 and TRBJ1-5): DVKVTQSSRYLVKRTGEKVFLECVQDMDHENMFWYRQDPGLGLRLIYFSYDVKMKEKGDIPEGYSVSREKKERFSLILESASTNQTSMYLCASHSFPSDSFNQPQHFGDGTRLSIL.

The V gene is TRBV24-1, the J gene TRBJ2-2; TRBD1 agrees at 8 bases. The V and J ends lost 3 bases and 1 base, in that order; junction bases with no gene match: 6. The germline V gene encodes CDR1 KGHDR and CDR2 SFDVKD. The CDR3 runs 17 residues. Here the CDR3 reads CATSDRQGMGNTGELFF. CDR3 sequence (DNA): TGTGCCACCAGTGATCGACAGGGGATGGGGAACACCGGGGAGCTGTTTTTT.

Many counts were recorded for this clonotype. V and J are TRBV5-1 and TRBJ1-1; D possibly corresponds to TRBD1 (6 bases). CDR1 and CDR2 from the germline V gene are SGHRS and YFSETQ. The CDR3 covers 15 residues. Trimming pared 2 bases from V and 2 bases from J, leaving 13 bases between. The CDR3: CASSLLPGQNTEAFF. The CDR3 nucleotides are TGCGCCAGCAGCTTACTACCGGGACAAAACACTGAAGCTTTCTTT.

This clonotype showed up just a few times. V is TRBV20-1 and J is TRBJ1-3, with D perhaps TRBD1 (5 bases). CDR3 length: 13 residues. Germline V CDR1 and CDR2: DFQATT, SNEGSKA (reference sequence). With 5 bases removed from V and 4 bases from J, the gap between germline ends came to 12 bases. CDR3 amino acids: CSAQDISGNTIYF. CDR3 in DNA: TGCAGTGCTCAGGACATATCGGGAAACACCATATATTTT.

The chain's CDR3 is CASSYSSGTGAYSPLHF. The CDR3 coding sequence is TGTGCCAGCAGTTACTCCTCCGGGACAGGGGCATATTCACCCCTCCACTTT. This chain connects TRBV6-5 to TRBJ1-6; 10 positions match TRBD1. The V and J ends lost 0 bases and 8 bases, in that order; junction bases with no gene match: 7. The germline V gene encodes CDR1 MNHEY and CDR2 SVGAGI. The CDR3 length is 17 residues.